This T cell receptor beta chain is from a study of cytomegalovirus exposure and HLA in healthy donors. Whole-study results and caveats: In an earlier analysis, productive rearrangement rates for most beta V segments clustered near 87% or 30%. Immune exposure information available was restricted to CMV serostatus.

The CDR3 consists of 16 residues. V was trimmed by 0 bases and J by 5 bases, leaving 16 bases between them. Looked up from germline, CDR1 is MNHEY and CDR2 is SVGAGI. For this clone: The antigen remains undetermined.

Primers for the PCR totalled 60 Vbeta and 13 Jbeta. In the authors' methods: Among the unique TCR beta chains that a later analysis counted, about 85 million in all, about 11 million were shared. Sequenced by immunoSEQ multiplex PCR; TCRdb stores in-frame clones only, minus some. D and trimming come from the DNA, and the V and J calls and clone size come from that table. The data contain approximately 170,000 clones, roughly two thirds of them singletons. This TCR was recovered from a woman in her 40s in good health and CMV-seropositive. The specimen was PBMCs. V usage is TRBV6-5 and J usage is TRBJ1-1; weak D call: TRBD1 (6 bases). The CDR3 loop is CASSYSIQTDRTEAFF. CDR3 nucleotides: TGTGCCAGCAGTTACTCGATTCAAACCGACAGGACTGAAGCTTTCTTT.